Each of the 26 T cell receptor beta chains below was sequenced from the same sample in a study of blood T cell repertoires in COVID-19. Generated by immunoSEQ multiplex PCR, the TCRdb table keeps only in-frame clones and is missing some. This sample yields approximately 80,000 clones, of which 76% are seen a single time; roughly 15% belongs to the top ten. The specimen sequenced was peripheral blood. These receptors were collected from a man aged 70-80 years with active or convalescent COVID-19.

This chain joins TRBV9 and TRBJ1-1; D unresolved. Per germline, CDR1 SGDLS and CDR2 YYNGEE. The CDR3 is made up of 13 amino acids. V was pared by 2 bases and J by 3 bases, with 8 bases between. CDR3 coding DNA: TGTGCCAGCAGCGTTCGTGAGGACACTGAAGCTTTCTTT. As protein: CASSVREDTEAFF.

V and J are TRBV3-1 (or the pseudogene TRBV3-2) and TRBJ1-2; D is possibly TRBD1 (6 bases). The V gene's germline CDR1 is LGHDT and CDR2 YNNKEL (reference sequence). V was clipped by 2 bases and J by 4 bases, with 11 bases between them. CDR3 size: 14 residues. CDR3 loop: CASSQRSDSYGYTF. The CDR3 nucleotides read TGTGCCAGCAGCCAACGCTCGGACAGCTATGGCTACACCTTC.

The chain recombines TRBV6-5 with TRBJ1-5; TRBD1 matches at 7 bases. Looked up from germline, CDR1 is MNHEY and CDR2 is SVGAGI. V gave up 6 bases and J gave up 9 bases; unmatched junction bases: 8. CDR3 length: 13 residues. The CDR3 DNA is TGTGCCAGCAGGGGGACAGAGGGTAGGCCCCAGCATTTT. It is translated as CASRGTEGRPQHF.

The chain links TRBV7-6 to TRBJ2-1; TRBD2 matches at 11 bases. Trimming cost V 5 bases and J 8 bases; bases outside gene matches: 14. Germline V lookup: CDR1 SGHVS, CDR2 FNYEAQ. This CDR3 contains 17 residues. CDR3 loop: CASSLKGSGGASDEQFF. The CDR3 DNA sequence: TGTGCCAGCAGCCTCAAGGGTAGCGGGGGGGCCTCGGATGAGCAGTTCTTC.

This clone was counted once. The gene calls are TRBV2 and TRBJ2-3, with 15 bases identical to TRBD2. V trimming: 8 bases; J trimming: 2 bases; junction bases outside the gene matches: 5. The germline V gene has CDR1 SNHLY and CDR2 FYNNEI. The CDR3 extends over 16 amino acids. This chain's CDR3 is CASGTSGGILTDTQYF. The CDR3 bases are TGTGCCAGCGGGACTAGCGGGGGGATACTCACAGATACGCAGTATTTT.

The chain recombines TRBV5-6 with TRBJ1-2; 7 bases align to TRBD1. J was trimmed by 4 bases and V by 0 bases; bases with no gene match: 6. The CDR3 is 15 residues long. Germline V gene data show CDR1 as SGHDT and CDR2 as YYEEEE. The DNA for the CDR3 is TGTGCCAGCAGCTTGGCCGGGACAGTTGCCTATGGCTACACCTTC. Amino acids: CASSLAGTVAYGYTF.

This sequence joins TRBV5-4 and TRBJ2-5, with D maybe TRBD1 (6 bases). CDR3 size: 13 residues. Trimming left V 4 bases short and J 0 bases short, with 7 bases between. Germline CDR1 SGHNT, CDR2 YYREEE (reference sequence). The CDR3 DNA sequence: TGTGCCAGCAGCCACAGGGACCAAGAGACCCAGTACTTC. This translates into CASSHRDQETQYF.

The rearrangement links TRBV10-3 to TRBJ2-7, with D perhaps TRBD2 (7 bases). The CDR3 spans 17 residues. CDR1 and CDR2 from the germline V gene are ENHRY and SYGVKD. V was shortened by 5 bases and J by 1 base, with 21 bases between the two germline ends. In DNA, the CDR3 is TGTGCCATCAGTCCCTCGACGGGGGGCATGAATTCCTACGAGCAGTACTTC. Amino acid sequence: CAISPSTGGMNSYEQYF.

The chain joins TRBV27 to TRBJ1-6, with 10 bases aligning to TRBD1. The CDR3 extends over 15 amino acids. Germline V gene lookup returns CDR1 MNHEY and CDR2 SMNVEV (reference sequence). The V gene end was trimmed by 5 bases and the J gene end by 4 bases; junction bases not matched to a gene: 2. Here the CDR3 DNA reads TGTGCCAGCAGTCCGGACAGGGGGTATAATTCACCCCTCCACTTT. Amino acid sequence: CASSPDRGYNSPLHF.

The CDR3 DNA is TGTGCCAGTAGTATCTCCCAGGGGGGAGGCGAGCAGTACTTC. It is translated as CASSISQGGGEQYF. The chain combines TRBV19 with TRBJ2-7; TRBD1 might be the D (7 bases). Deletions cut 3 bases from V and 6 bases from J, with 15 bases between. Germline values: CDR1 LNHDA, CDR2 SQIVND (reference sequence). The length of the CDR3 is 14 residues. Based on the CDR3 plus reference TRBV19 and TRBJ2-7, the full variable domain is DGGITQSPKYLFRKEGQNVTLSCEQNLNHDAMYWYRQDPGQGLRLIYYSQIVNDFQKGDIAEGYSVSREKKESFPLTVTSAQKNPTAFYLCASSISQGGGEQYFGPGTRLTVT.

This clone was recorded a few times. This sequence joins TRBV5-1 and TRBJ2-5; 7 bases agree with TRBD1. Germline trimming cut 5 bases from V and 0 bases from J; bases unmatched to any gene: 1. The CDR3 spans 13 residues. Germline lookup yields CDR1 SGHRS and CDR2 YFSETQ. The CDR3 coding sequence is TGCGCCAGCAGGGGGACAGACCAAGAGACCCAGTACTTC. It translates to CASRGTDQETQYF.

The chain has TRBV6-6 and TRBJ2-1, with 12 bases fitting TRBD2. The germline V gene encodes CDR1 MNHNY and CDR2 SVGAGI (reference sequence). The CDR3 loop spans 14 amino acids. Unmatched junction bases numbered 4, after V lost 6 bases and J lost 7 bases. The CDR3: CASRLAGGENEQFF. CDR3 coding DNA: TGTGCCAGCAGACTAGCGGGGGGTGAGAATGAGCAGTTCTTC.

The sample holds many counts of this clone. This sequence joins TRBV11-2 and TRBJ1-2; tentatively, D is TRBD1 (5 bases). Looked up from germline, CDR1 is SGHAT and CDR2 is FQNNGV. This CDR3 has 15 residues. Trimming removed 4 bases at V and 0 bases at J, with 12 bases between. The CDR3, as DNA: TGTGCCAGCAGCTCGTACAGGACATCTAACTATGGCTACACCTTC. Amino acid sequence: CASSSYRTSNYGYTF. Based on the CDR3 plus reference TRBV11-2 and TRBJ1-2, the full variable domain is EAGVAQSPRYKIIEKRQSVAFWCNPISGHATLYWYQQILGQGPKLLIQFQNNGVVDDSQLPKDRFSAERLKGVDSTLKIQPAKLEDSAVYLCASSSYRTSNYGYTFGSGTRLTVV.

This rearrangement joins TRBV7-3 to TRBJ2-5, with a weak D call TRBD1 (7 bases). Germline V gene data show CDR1 as SGHTA and CDR2 as FQGTGA. This CDR3 has 15 residues. Trimming removed 0 bases at V and 5 bases at J, with 13 bases between. As DNA, the CDR3 is TGTGCCAGCAGCTTAACAGGGGGCGCGGGGGAGACCCAGTACTTC. Amino acids: CASSLTGGAGETQYF.

This clone occurred many times. As DNA, the CDR3 is TGTGCCATTGCGGACGGGACAGGGGAAGGAAACACCATATATTTT. Its translation: CAIADGTGEGNTIYF. The chain uses TRBV19 and TRBJ1-3; 10 positions match TRBD1. Germline assignment: CDR1 LNHDA and CDR2 SQIVND (reference sequence). This CDR3 spans 15 amino acids. V was pared by 10 bases and J by 4 bases, with 10 bases of the junction left unmatched.

The chain employs TRBV11-3 and TRBJ1-2, with 12 bases identical to TRBD1. V lost 5 bases and J lost 7; bases outside the gene matches: 17. The CDR3 covers 18 residues. In germline, CDR1 is SGHNT, CDR2 YENEEA. CDR3 bases: TGTGCCAGCAGCCGACCCCTCGGGGACAGGGGGCGCGGACTTGGCTACACCTTC. It encodes CASSRPLGDRGRGLGYTF. Drawing the rest from reference TRBV11-3 and TRBJ1-2, the complete variable domain is EAGVVQSPRYKIIEKKQPVAFWCNPISGHNTLYWYLQNLGQGPELLIRYENEEAVDDSQLPKDRFSAERLKGVDSTLKIQPAELGDSAVYLCASSRPLGDRGRGLGYTFGSGTRLTVV.

The V call is TRBV6-1, the J call TRBJ1-1, with TRBD1 matching over 8 bases. The trim removed 2 bases at V and 6 bases at J, leaving 2 bases unmatched. Germline-derived CDR1 and CDR2 are MNHNS and SASEGT. CDR3 length: 13 amino acids. The CDR3 coding sequence is TGTGCCAGCAGTGAATCAGGGGGCCCTGAAGCTTTCTTT. The encoded protein is CASSESGGPEAFF.

The CDR3: CASRSPGGSQYF. The CDR3 bases are TGTGCCAGCAGGTCTCCGGGGGGTTCTCAGTACTTC. The rearrangement uses TRBV7-2 and TRBJ2-4; 7 positions match TRBD2. The CDR3 contains 12 residues. Germline V CDR1 and CDR2: SGHTA, FQGNSA. Trimming at V came to 6 bases and at J to 12 bases, leaving 8 bases not matched to a gene.

This clone rates as medium-sized. This chain uses TRBV12-3 or TRBV12-4 with TRBJ2-7, with 7 bases matching TRBD2. The V and J ends lost 3 bases and 3 bases, in that order; junction bases with no gene match: 2. This CDR3 comprises 13 residues. In DNA, the CDR3 is TGTGCCAGCAGTTTGGGGGGGTTCTACGAGCAGTACTTC. It specifies CASSLGGFYEQYF.

In its sample, this clone was seen a few times. The chain carries TRBV25-1 and TRBJ2-2; the match to TRBD1 covers 9 bases. V lost 2 bases and J lost 0; bases outside the gene matches: 7. The germline gives CDR1 MGHDK, CDR2 SYGVNS. This CDR3 contains 18 residues. The DNA for the CDR3 is TGTGCCAGCAGTGAAGACTTGGGACAGGGAACGAACACCGGGGAGCTGTTTTTT. This codes for CASSEDLGQGTNTGELFF.

This clone was counted between two and nine times. This chain connects TRBV11-2 to TRBJ2-7, with 8 bases lining up with TRBD1. The germline V gene has CDR1 SGHAT and CDR2 FQNNGV. With V trimmed by 4 bases and J by 6 bases, 14 bases remained unmatched. This CDR3 spans 16 amino acids. The CDR3 DNA reads as TGTGCCAGCAGCTCTCTTTCAGGGACAGGCCCTCTCGAGCAGTACTTC. Translating gives CASSSLSGTGPLEQYF. Full variable domain (outside the CDR3, taken from reference TRBV11-2 and TRBJ2-7): EAGVAQSPRYKIIEKRQSVAFWCNPISGHATLYWYQQILGQGPKLLIQFQNNGVVDDSQLPKDRFSAERLKGVDSTLKIQPAKLEDSAVYLCASSSLSGTGPLEQYFGPGTRLTVT.

The chain employs TRBV7-2 and TRBJ2-5; 11 bases are a match to TRBD1. Germline loops: CDR1 SGHTA, CDR2 FQGNSA. With V trimmed by 5 bases and J by 1 base, 6 bases remained unmatched. The CDR3 is made up of 16 amino acids. CDR3 sequence: CASSIGTGGFQETQYF. The CDR3 DNA is TGTGCCAGCAGCATAGGGACAGGGGGATTCCAAGAGACCCAGTACTTC.

This chain links TRBV30 with TRBJ1-2; D ambiguous. CDR3 length: 12 amino acids. Germline V CDR1 and CDR2: GTSNPN, SVGIG (reference sequence). V dropped 2 bases and J dropped 4 bases, with 8 bases sitting between them. The CDR3 sequence is CAWSSLSYGYTF. For the CDR3, the DNA is TGTGCCTGGAGTTCTCTTTCCTATGGCTACACCTTC.

The chain employs TRBV5-4 and TRBJ2-5; the D gene is possibly TRBD1 (6 bases). Looked up from germline, CDR1 is SGHNT and CDR2 is YYREEE (reference sequence). Between the trimmed V and J ends, which lost 0 bases and 2 bases, there was a span of 11 bases. CDR3 length: 15 residues. In DNA form, the CDR3 reads TGTGCCAGCAGCTTGGTTACAGGGCGGCAAGAGACCCAGTACTTC. The encoded protein is CASSLVTGRQETQYF.

This chain joins TRBV28 and TRBJ2-7; the D gene is possibly TRBD1 (5 bases). The length of the CDR3 is 13 residues. Germline CDR1 reads MDHEN; CDR2 reads SYDVKM. Trimming pared 7 bases from V and 4 bases from J, leaving 14 bases between. CDR3 DNA sequence: TGTGCCAGCACTGACAGACCTAGATACGAGCAGTACTTC. Protein: CASTDRPRYEQYF.

The chain recombines TRBV30 with TRBJ1-6; D is possibly TRBD1 (5 bases). The CDR3 runs 12 residues. V was trimmed by 0 bases and J by 10 bases, leaving 7 bases between them. Germline V CDR1 and CDR2: GTSNPN, SVGIG (reference sequence). The CDR3 DNA sequence: TGTGCCTGGAGTGTGGGGCGATCACCCCTCCACTTT. It encodes CAWSVGRSPLHF.